This T cell receptor (beta chain) was sequenced during a study of Ad26.COV2.S vaccination and SARS-CoV-2 variants. General study points: Vaccine recipients and placebo recipients showed similar non-spike TCR breadth.

With regard to this clone: Its specificity is not known.

Treatment meaning: about 20 received Ad26.COV2.S at low or high dose, single or two shots; 5 received placebo; per-sample allocation not given. It was on day 63 after the first vaccine or placebo injection that samples were taken. A Boston adult aged 18-55 years was the donor. TCRdb's table, derived via immunoSEQ multiplex PCR, lists solely in-frame clones and lacks some. The profile shows approximately 350,000 clones, roughly 84% of them singletons. The TCR originated in a person aged 18 to 65 who received the Ad26.COV2.S COVID-19 vaccine or a placebo. The sample here was peripheral blood, taken in a trial of Ad26.COV2.S vaccine versus placebo.

The CDR3, as DNA: TGTGCCAGCAGCCCCCGGGGCCCAGAGGGAAAACTGTTTTTT. This encodes CASSPRGPEGKLFF. The genes are TRBV9 and TRBJ1-4; the D gene is possibly TRBD1 (5 bases). Trimming stripped 4 bases from V and 10 bases from J, with 17 bases between. Germline V gives CDR1 SGDLS, CDR2 YYNGEE. The CDR3 loop spans 14 amino acids.